This TCR beta chain came from a study of blood T cell repertoires in COVID-19. Study as a whole: The samples span acute and convalescent COVID-19 from the United States, Italy and Spain. Nucleic acid was either cDNA or gDNA, and it came from T cells, B-cell-depleted T cells, or PBMCs.

Libraries were prepared by immunoSEQ multiplex PCR; TCRdb keeps only in-frame clonotypes and omits some of them. Among under 200,000 clones listed, 80% were seen once. Enrolled through a virtual design, the participants were between 18 and 89 years of age and came from about two dozen US areas. Grouping used clinical history reported by participants in a survey and questionnaire. J lost 5 bases, V lost 3 bases, and 5 bases had no gene match. Germline-derived CDR1 and CDR2 are GTSNPN and SVGIG (reference sequence). This CDR3 is 13 amino acids long. The specimen sequenced was PBMCs or T cells enriched from blood (not recorded which). This TCR was recovered from a woman in her fifties or sixties who had recovered from COVID-19. The chain links TRBV30 to TRBJ2-5; 8 bases are shared with TRBD2. The CDR3 loop is CAWRRGGRETQYF. For the CDR3, the DNA is TGTGCCTGGAGACGGGGGGGGCGGGAGACCCAGTACTTC.